The rows below give T cell receptor beta chains drawn from one sample of a study of blood T cell repertoires in COVID-19. Generated by immunoSEQ multiplex PCR, the TCRdb table keeps only in-frame clones and is missing some. The sample has almost 200,000 clones, 86% seen once. Material: peripheral blood. The receptors come from a woman between 65 and 79 years old with acute or convalescent COVID-19. CDR3s include the opening cysteine and the closing phenylalanine or tryptophan. Each record gives: J gene, V gene, D gene, clone size, CDR3 DNA, CDR3 protein. The D gene is left open where the match is weak. Size tells how often a clone was seen (once, few, many) or the class of an expanded clone, and some rows leave it out.

TRBJ1-3	TRBV6-1	-	few	TGTGCCAGCAGTGAATATAGCCAGACCTCTGGAAACACCATATATTTT	CASSEYSQTSGNTIYF
TRBJ2-1	TRBV5-1	TRBD1	-	TGCGCCAGCAGCTCCGGGACAGGGACCCGCAATGAGCAGTTCTTC	CASSSGTGTRNEQFF
TRBJ2-3	TRBV19	-	few	TGTGCCAGTGCGGGCGCCGCAACAGATACGCAGTATTTT	CASAGAATDTQYF
TRBJ2-2	TRBV18	TRBD1	-	TGTGCCAGCTCACCGAGCATTGGGACAGGGACCGGGGAGCTGTTTTTT	CASSPSIGTGTGELFF
TRBJ2-2	TRBV28	-	-	TGTGCCAGCAGCCCAGGGGGACTGAACACCGGGGAGCTGTTTTTT	CASSPGGLNTGELFF
TRBJ1-3	TRBV6-6	-	-	TGTGCCAGCAGTTACTCTGGGGGGTCTGGAAACACCATATATTTT	CASSYSGGSGNTIYF
TRBJ2-3	TRBV7-3	-	once	TGTGCCAGCAGCCTATCCGGGAGAGTGACAGATACGCAGTATTTT	CASSLSGRVTDTQYF
TRBJ1-4	TRBV2	-	-	TGTGCCAGCAGGTTACAGGGAAATGAAAAACTGTTTTTT	CASRLQGNEKLFF
TRBJ2-1	TRBV6-5	TRBD2	once	TGTGCCAGCAGGTACCTAGCGGCCTCCTACAATGAGCAGTTCTTC	CASRYLAASYNEQFF
TRBJ1-1	TRBV9	-	once	TGTGCCAGCAGCGTAGGAAAGGGGGTGGGGCGCACTGAAGCTTTCTTT	CASSVGKGVGRTEAFF
TRBJ1-2	TRBV28	-	-	TGTGCCAGCAGTTTACAGGACAGTCTCGGCTACACCTTC	CASSLQDSLGYTF
TRBJ1-2	TRBV19	-	-	TGTGCCAGTAGTAGACAGCATCTCTATGGCTACACCTTC	CASSRQHLYGYTF
TRBJ1-5	TRBV6-5	-	-	TGTGCCAGCAGTTACTCCGTAAATAGCAATCAGCCCCAGCATTTT	CASSYSVNSNQPQHF
TRBJ2-5	TRBV6-5	-	-	TGTGCCAGCAGTAATCGTTACCAAGAGACCCAGTACTTC	CASSNRYQETQYF
TRBJ1-5	TRBV6-2/TRBV6-3	-	-	TGTGCCAGCAGCCCCGACACTTATCAGCCCCAGCATTTT	CASSPDTYQPQHF
TRBJ2-1	TRBV27	TRBD2	-	TGTGCCAGCAGTCCCCTGGGGACTAGCCGTTACAATGAGCAGTTCTTC	CASSPLGTSRYNEQFF
TRBJ2-5	TRBV6-9	-	-	TGTGCCGGCGACAGACAGTCCGGGGAGACCCAGTACTTC	CAGDRQSGETQYF
TRBJ1-1	TRBV7-2	-	-	TGTGCCAGCAGCAAACAGGGGAACACTGAAGCTTTCTTT	CASSKQGNTEAFF
TRBJ1-2	TRBV5-8	-	-	TGTGCCAGCAGCTTGGAAGAGAGCTATGGCTACACCTTC	CASSLEESYGYTF
TRBJ2-5	TRBV7-9	TRBD2	-	TGTGCCAGCAGCACCAGACTAGCGGGGTTCCAAGAGACCCAGTACTTC	CASSTRLAGFQETQYF
TRBJ1-2	TRBV6-5	-	-	TGTGCCAGCACCAACAGGGCTGGCTACACCTTC	CASTNRAGYTF
TRBJ1-1	TRBV7-2	TRBD1	-	TGTGCCAGCTCTGGACAGGGAGGCACTGAAGCTTTCTTT	CASSGQGGTEAFF
TRBJ1-6	TRBV19	TRBD1	-	TGTGCCAGTGGGGGGACAGTTAATTCACCCCTCCACTTT	CASGGTVNSPLHF
TRBJ2-7	TRBV6-5	TRBD1	once	TGTGCCAGCAGGCCGGGACAGGGGTTGTACGAGCAGTACTTC	CASRPGQGLYEQYF
TRBJ2-1	TRBV15	TRBD2	once	TGTGCCACCAGCCGGACTAGCGGGGGGGCCGGACTTTTCTACAATGAGCAGTTCTTC	CATSRTSGGAGLFYNEQFF
TRBJ1-4	TRBV5-1	TRBD1	-	TGCGCCAGCAGCTTGTCGGGGACAGGATCGGAAAAACTGTTTTTT	CASSLSGTGSEKLFF
TRBJ1-1	TRBV5-1	TRBD1	-	TGCGCCAGCAGCTTGAAACGGACAGGGTGGCAAGGGTTGGCTGAAGCTTTCTTT	CASSLKRTGWQGLAEAFF
TRBJ2-3	TRBV7-2	TRBD2	-	TGTGCCAGCAGTACCGCGGCGGGGGGGGGCACAGATACGCAGTATTTT	CASSTAAGGGTDTQYF
TRBJ1-2	TRBV18	-	-	TGTGCCAGCTCACCAGATTTGGGGGCGCGGGATGGCTACACCTTC	CASSPDLGARDGYTF
TRBJ1-3	TRBV6-5	-	-	TGTGCCAGCAGTACTCAGGGGCGTGGAAACACCATATATTTT	CASSTQGRGNTIYF
TRBJ2-3	TRBV27	TRBD2	-	TGTGCCAGCAGTTTGTTGAGCGGGGGCACAGATACGCAGTATTTT	CASSLLSGGTDTQYF
TRBJ2-3	TRBV28	TRBD2	-	TGTGCCAGCACGATCTCCCCTAGCGGAGGAGCGCAGTATTTT	CASTISPSGGAQYF
TRBJ2-1	TRBV7-2	-	-	TGTGCCAGCAGCTTAACCGGAGTGCGTGAGCAGTTCTTC	CASSLTGVREQFF
TRBJ2-1	TRBV7-9	-	-	TGTGCCAGCAGCCCAGGAGGGGCAGGTGGGTACAATGAGCAGTTCTTC	CASSPGGAGGYNEQFF
TRBJ1-2	TRBV19	-	-	TGTGCCAGTACTATGGGGCCTTACTATGGCTACACCTTC	CASTMGPYYGYTF
TRBJ1-4	TRBV6-5	-	-	TGTGCCAGCAGTTACAGGTTCGGGGAAAATGAAAAACTGTTTTTT	CASSYRFGENEKLFF
TRBJ2-7	TRBV4-1	-	-	TGCGCCAGCAGCCAAGATCCCCTATCCTACGAGCAGTACTTC	CASSQDPLSYEQYF
TRBJ1-2	TRBV28	-	-	TGTGCCAGCAGTTACAGGAACTATGGCTACACCTTC	CASSYRNYGYTF
TRBJ2-5	TRBV3-1/TRBV3-2	TRBD1	once	TGTGCCAGCAGCCCCGACAGGGGGCAAGAGACCCAGTACTTC	CASSPDRGQETQYF
TRBJ2-5	TRBV19	TRBD2	once	TGTGCCAGGCATCCCGGGACTAAAATCTACCAAGAGACCCAGTACTTC	CARHPGTKIYQETQYF
TRBJ2-7	TRBV18	TRBD2	-	TGTGCCAGCTCACCTTCCGGGGGGTCTCGGGACGAGCAGTACTTC	CASSPSGGSRDEQYF
TRBJ2-3	TRBV5-6	TRBD2	-	TGTGCCAGCAGGCGACTGGGGAGCGGGGGAGAGAGAGATACGCAGTATTTT	CASRRLGSGGERDTQYF
TRBJ1-5	TRBV28	TRBD1	once	TGTGCCAGCAGGCGGACAGGGGTCCAGCCCCAGCATTTT	CASRRTGVQPQHF
TRBJ2-3	TRBV9	-	-	TGTGCCAGCAGCGTAGGGGGTAGCGCAGATACGCAGTATTTT	CASSVGGSADTQYF
TRBJ1-1	TRBV7-8	TRBD1	-	TGTGCCAGCAGCCCATACAGGGGGAGAAACACTGAAGCTTTCTTT	CASSPYRGRNTEAFF
TRBJ2-1	TRBV6-2/TRBV6-3	-	-	TGTGCCAGCAGTTCTCCAACGGGGGTTCGCGATGAGCAGTTCTTC	CASSSPTGVRDEQFF
TRBJ2-3	TRBV9	-	-	TGTGCCAGCAGCGTAGGAGGCGCTAGGGATACGCAGTATTTT	CASSVGGARDTQYF
TRBJ1-4	TRBV6-5	-	once	TGTGCCACCCTCCAGGCCGAAAAACTGTTTTTT	CATLQAEKLFF
TRBJ2-3	TRBV28	TRBD1	-	TGTGCCAGCAGCCACGGACAGGGTGGTTCAGATACGCAGTATTTT	CASSHGQGGSDTQYF
TRBJ2-7	TRBV2	TRBD1	-	TGTGCCAGCCGGGACCGGACAGGGCGATACGAGCAGTACTTC	CASRDRTGRYEQYF